Listed below are T cell receptor beta chains from one sample, sequenced in a study of blood T cell repertoires in COVID-19. Only in-frame clones appear in the TCRdb table, and some are missing; sequencing was by immunoSEQ multiplex PCR. The top ten hold roughly 37% of the sample, which has approximately 150,000 clones, around 86% seen once. The sample was peripheral blood. These receptor sequences come from a man aged 50-60 years who had recovered from COVID-19. The CDR3 runs from the conserved cysteine through the conserved F or W. D genes are given only for firm matches. Not all rows give a size; the values are once, few, many and, for expanded clones, a class.

d_call: NA; clone_size: NA; v_call: TRBV11-3; j_call: TRBJ2-5; cdr3_nt: TGTGCCAGCAGAGCCACGCTTTCAGGGAAAGAGACCCAGTACTTC; cdr3_aa: CASRATLSGKETQYF
d_call: NA; clone_size: NA; v_call: TRBV29-1; j_call: TRBJ1-2; cdr3_nt: TGCAGCGTTGAAGTAGGAGGGAACGGCTATGGCTACACCTTC; cdr3_aa: CSVEVGGNGYGYTF
d_call: NA; clone_size: NA; v_call: TRBV21-1; j_call: TRBJ1-6; cdr3_nt: TGTGCCAGCAGCAAAGCCGGGGGAACTAATTCACCCCTCCACTTT; cdr3_aa: CASSKAGGTNSPLHF
d_call: NA; clone_size: NA; v_call: TRBV2; j_call: TRBJ2-1; cdr3_nt: TGTGCCAGCAGTGATCGGGAAAGCTCCTACAATGAGCAGTTCTTC; cdr3_aa: CASSDRESSYNEQFF
d_call: NA; clone_size: NA; v_call: TRBV27; j_call: TRBJ2-5; cdr3_nt: TGTGCCAGCCTAAAAATCCAAGAGACCCAGTACTTC; cdr3_aa: CASLKIQETQYF
d_call: NA; clone_size: NA; v_call: TRBV2; j_call: TRBJ2-2; cdr3_nt: TGTGCCAGCGGAACGGGTCTAGGGGTACACACCGGGGAGCTGTTTTTT; cdr3_aa: CASGTGLGVHTGELFF
d_call: NA; clone_size: NA; v_call: TRBV18; j_call: TRBJ2-3; cdr3_nt: TGTGCCAGCTCACTTAATAACCGGGACACCCGCACAGATACGCAGTATTTT; cdr3_aa: CASSLNNRDTRTDTQYF
d_call: TRBD1; clone_size: NA; v_call: TRBV5-4; j_call: TRBJ1-6; cdr3_nt: TGTGCCAGCAGCTTGATAAACAGGGGAGCCTATAATTCACCCCTCCACTTT; cdr3_aa: CASSLINRGAYNSPLHF
d_call: TRBD1; clone_size: NA; v_call: TRBV9; j_call: TRBJ2-1; cdr3_nt: TGTGCCAGCAGCGGCCAGGGGGCTATCGACAATGAGCAGTTCTTC; cdr3_aa: CASSGQGAIDNEQFF
d_call: TRBD1; clone_size: NA; v_call: TRBV7-9; j_call: TRBJ1-2; cdr3_nt: TGTGCCAGCAGCGTCCGCGCACAGGGGTGGTATGGCTACACCTTC; cdr3_aa: CASSVRAQGWYGYTF
d_call: NA; clone_size: NA; v_call: TRBV13; j_call: TRBJ1-2; cdr3_nt: TGTGCCAGCAGCACATCGGGGAGTGGCTACACCTTC; cdr3_aa: CASSTSGSGYTF
d_call: NA; clone_size: NA; v_call: TRBV15; j_call: TRBJ1-5; cdr3_nt: TGTGCCACCAGCATACGCAGCGGGTGGCAGCCCCAGCATTTT; cdr3_aa: CATSIRSGWQPQHF
d_call: NA; clone_size: NA; v_call: TRBV7-9; j_call: TRBJ1-1; cdr3_nt: TGTGCCAGCAGCTTAGGGGCCGGACAGCTCACTGAAGCTTTCTTT; cdr3_aa: CASSLGAGQLTEAFF
d_call: TRBD1; clone_size: NA; v_call: TRBV27; j_call: TRBJ1-6; cdr3_nt: TGTGCCAGCAGCACCCCTCACACCGGACAGGGATCACCCCTCCACTTT; cdr3_aa: CASSTPHTGQGSPLHF
d_call: NA; clone_size: NA; v_call: TRBV18; j_call: TRBJ1-4; cdr3_nt: TGTGCCAGCTCACCACCGTCCCGAGGCAGTGATAATGAAAAACTGTTTTTT; cdr3_aa: CASSPPSRGSDNEKLFF
d_call: TRBD1; clone_size: NA; v_call: TRBV30; j_call: TRBJ2-7; cdr3_nt: TGTGCCTTGACAGGGATCCCCTCCTACGAGCAGTACTTC; cdr3_aa: CALTGIPSYEQYF
d_call: TRBD1; clone_size: NA; v_call: TRBV5-6; j_call: TRBJ2-5; cdr3_nt: TGTGCCAGCAGCTTTTACGGCGGACAGGGTGCAGAGACCCAGTACTTC; cdr3_aa: CASSFYGGQGAETQYF
d_call: NA; clone_size: NA; v_call: TRBV7-9; j_call: TRBJ2-1; cdr3_nt: TGTGCCAGCAGCCCCACCGACGGGTCGGCCTACAATGAGCAGTTCTTC; cdr3_aa: CASSPTDGSAYNEQFF
d_call: TRBD1; clone_size: NA; v_call: TRBV27; j_call: TRBJ2-7; cdr3_nt: TGTGCCAGCAGTTCCGGGACAGGGGAATGGTACGAGCAGTACTTC; cdr3_aa: CASSSGTGEWYEQYF
d_call: TRBD1; clone_size: NA; v_call: TRBV11-3; j_call: TRBJ2-1; cdr3_nt: TGTGCCAGCAGCTTAGTCGGGACAGGGTTAACTGAGCAGTTCTTC; cdr3_aa: CASSLVGTGLTEQFF
d_call: TRBD1; clone_size: NA; v_call: TRBV9; j_call: TRBJ1-6; cdr3_nt: TGTGCCAGCAGCGTAGGGGGACAGGGGATTTCACCCCTCCACTTT; cdr3_aa: CASSVGGQGISPLHF
d_call: TRBD1; clone_size: NA; v_call: TRBV10-3; j_call: TRBJ1-2; cdr3_nt: TGTGCCGGGACCCCTGACAGGGACTATGGCTACACCTTC; cdr3_aa: CAGTPDRDYGYTF
d_call: NA; clone_size: NA; v_call: TRBV6-2/TRBV6-3; j_call: TRBJ2-5; cdr3_nt: TGTGCCAGCAGTTACGGGACAAACCGAAAGACCCAGTACTTC; cdr3_aa: CASSYGTNRKTQYF
d_call: TRBD1; clone_size: NA; v_call: TRBV29-1; j_call: TRBJ1-2; cdr3_nt: TGCAGCGAGAGGACAGGGGAGGGCTACACCTTC; cdr3_aa: CSERTGEGYTF
d_call: NA; clone_size: few; v_call: TRBV6-5; j_call: TRBJ1-2; cdr3_nt: TGTGCCACCACAACCGGGGGTCGGCGCTATGGCTACACCTTC; cdr3_aa: CATTTGGRRYGYTF
d_call: TRBD1; clone_size: NA; v_call: TRBV3-1/TRBV3-2; j_call: TRBJ2-2; cdr3_nt: TGTGCCAGCAGCATTGACAGGGCCGGGGAGCTGTTTTTT; cdr3_aa: CASSIDRAGELFF
d_call: NA; clone_size: NA; v_call: TRBV29-1; j_call: TRBJ1-6; cdr3_nt: TGCAGCGTTGTAGGCGTTAGGGGAACCTATAATTCACCCCTCCACTTT; cdr3_aa: CSVVGVRGTYNSPLHF
d_call: NA; clone_size: once; v_call: TRBV19; j_call: TRBJ1-2; cdr3_nt: TGTGCCAGTAGTACCCGGACATATGGCTACACCTTC; cdr3_aa: CASSTRTYGYTF
d_call: NA; clone_size: few; v_call: TRBV19; j_call: TRBJ1-5; cdr3_nt: TGTGCCAGTAGTATAGCGGGTAGGGGTGATCAGCCCCAGCATTTT; cdr3_aa: CASSIAGRGDQPQHF
d_call: TRBD2; clone_size: NA; v_call: TRBV9; j_call: TRBJ2-2; cdr3_nt: TGTGCCAGCAGCATATCCGGGACTAGCGGCACCGGGGAGCTGTTTTTT; cdr3_aa: CASSISGTSGTGELFF
d_call: TRBD1; clone_size: few; v_call: TRBV6-5; j_call: TRBJ1-2; cdr3_nt: TGTGCCAGCAGTTACTCGACAGGGGACTATGGCTACACCTTC; cdr3_aa: CASSYSTGDYGYTF
d_call: TRBD1; clone_size: NA; v_call: TRBV18; j_call: TRBJ1-1; cdr3_nt: TGTGCCAGCTCGCCCACAGGGGGCCGTGGCACTGAAGCTTTCTTT; cdr3_aa: CASSPTGGRGTEAFF
d_call: TRBD1; clone_size: NA; v_call: TRBV4-2; j_call: TRBJ1-4; cdr3_nt: TGTGCCAGCAGCCAACCCGACAGGGAAGCAACTAATGAAAAACTGTTTTTT; cdr3_aa: CASSQPDREATNEKLFF
d_call: NA; clone_size: NA; v_call: TRBV11-3; j_call: TRBJ1-1; cdr3_nt: TGTGCCAGCAGCTTAGAAGCCTGGGGCAATGAAGCTTTCTTT; cdr3_aa: CASSLEAWGNEAFF
d_call: TRBD1; clone_size: NA; v_call: TRBV6-5; j_call: TRBJ2-7; cdr3_nt: TGTGCCAGCACCCGGTCGGGACAGAACTACGAGCAGTACTTC; cdr3_aa: CASTRSGQNYEQYF
d_call: NA; clone_size: NA; v_call: TRBV7-9; j_call: TRBJ2-7; cdr3_nt: TGTGCCAGCAGCTCAGGTGGTAGTGCCTACGAGCAGTACTTC; cdr3_aa: CASSSGGSAYEQYF
d_call: TRBD1; clone_size: NA; v_call: TRBV19; j_call: TRBJ1-1; cdr3_nt: TGTGCCAGTACCCCACTAGGGACAGGTTACACTGAAGCTTTCTTT; cdr3_aa: CASTPLGTGYTEAFF
d_call: NA; clone_size: NA; v_call: TRBV5-1; j_call: TRBJ1-1; cdr3_nt: TGCGCCAGCAGCTTCTCAGAACCGAACACTGAAGCTTTCTTT; cdr3_aa: CASSFSEPNTEAFF
d_call: NA; clone_size: few; v_call: TRBV4-2; j_call: TRBJ1-6; cdr3_nt: TGTGCCAGCAGCCAAGAACGTGCAGGGAATAATTCACCCCTCCACTTT; cdr3_aa: CASSQERAGNNSPLHF
d_call: NA; clone_size: NA; v_call: TRBV27; j_call: TRBJ1-5; cdr3_nt: TGTGCCAGCAGTTGGGGCGTCGGCAATCAGCCCCAGCATTTT; cdr3_aa: CASSWGVGNQPQHF
d_call: TRBD2; clone_size: NA; v_call: TRBV4-1; j_call: TRBJ2-5; cdr3_nt: TGCGCCAGCAGCCTGCGGACTAGCGGGGGGGTAGGAGAGACCCAGTACTTC; cdr3_aa: CASSLRTSGGVGETQYF
d_call: TRBD2; clone_size: NA; v_call: TRBV4-3; j_call: TRBJ2-1; cdr3_nt: TGCGCCAGCAGCCAAGACCGGGGGGGAGCCTTATACAATGAGCAGTTCTTC; cdr3_aa: CASSQDRGGALYNEQFF
d_call: NA; clone_size: NA; v_call: TRBV7-2; j_call: TRBJ1-2; cdr3_nt: TGTGCCAGCACCGGACAAACAGGGATCAACTATGGCTACACCTTC; cdr3_aa: CASTGQTGINYGYTF
d_call: TRBD1; clone_size: few; v_call: TRBV27; j_call: TRBJ1-2; cdr3_nt: TGTGCCAGTGACAGGGACCGTGGCTACACCTTC; cdr3_aa: CASDRDRGYTF
d_call: NA; clone_size: NA; v_call: TRBV4-3; j_call: TRBJ1-3; cdr3_nt: TGCGCCAGCAGCCAAGATCTCAGCTCTGGAAACACCATATATTTT; cdr3_aa: CASSQDLSSGNTIYF
d_call: NA; clone_size: NA; v_call: TRBV11-2; j_call: TRBJ2-1; cdr3_nt: TGTGCCAGCAGCTTAGGAGTGCACAGCAACAATGAGCAGTTCTTC; cdr3_aa: CASSLGVHSNNEQFF
d_call: NA; clone_size: once; v_call: TRBV6-6; j_call: TRBJ2-3; cdr3_nt: TGTGCCAGCAGTCGGGGAGGAAGCACAGATACGCAGTATTTT; cdr3_aa: CASSRGGSTDTQYF
d_call: NA; clone_size: NA; v_call: TRBV6-5; j_call: TRBJ1-2; cdr3_nt: TGTGCCAGCAGAACAGGGTTTATAGGGGGCTACACCTTC; cdr3_aa: CASRTGFIGGYTF
d_call: TRBD2; clone_size: NA; v_call: TRBV19; j_call: TRBJ2-3; cdr3_nt: TGTGCCAGTAGTCCCCTTAGCGGGGGGGATACGCAGTATTTT; cdr3_aa: CASSPLSGGDTQYF
d_call: TRBD2; clone_size: NA; v_call: TRBV3-1/TRBV3-2; j_call: TRBJ2-1; cdr3_nt: TGTGCCAGCAGCCCTGTAGGCAGCGGGGGTTACAATGAGCAGTTCTTC; cdr3_aa: CASSPVGSGGYNEQFF
d_call: NA; clone_size: NA; v_call: TRBV19; j_call: TRBJ1-2; cdr3_nt: TGTGCCAGTTCTCTGACACTGCTTAACTATGGCTACACCTTC; cdr3_aa: CASSLTLLNYGYTF
d_call: TRBD1; clone_size: few; v_call: TRBV9; j_call: TRBJ1-1; cdr3_nt: TGTGCCAGCAGCCCCCGGGGGACAGGGGTGGACACTGAAGCTTTCTTT; cdr3_aa: CASSPRGTGVDTEAFF
d_call: TRBD2; clone_size: NA; v_call: TRBV5-1; j_call: TRBJ2-5; cdr3_nt: TGCGCCAGCAGCGGATTAAGCGGGGGAGGGGAGACCCAGTACTTC; cdr3_aa: CASSGLSGGGETQYF
d_call: NA; clone_size: NA; v_call: TRBV30; j_call: TRBJ1-2; cdr3_nt: TGTGCCTGGAGCCGAGCCCCCAGGGGCGCCCTCTATGGCTACACCTTC; cdr3_aa: CAWSRAPRGALYGYTF
d_call: TRBD1; clone_size: NA; v_call: TRBV6-5; j_call: TRBJ2-5; cdr3_nt: TGTGCCAGCGTTCCAACAGGGGGAGTGCAAGAGACCCAGTACTTC; cdr3_aa: CASVPTGGVQETQYF
d_call: NA; clone_size: NA; v_call: TRBV5-1; j_call: TRBJ1-3; cdr3_nt: TGCGCCAGCAGCTTGGCGGGGGGCTTGGATGGAAACACCATATATTTT; cdr3_aa: CASSLAGGLDGNTIYF
d_call: NA; clone_size: many; v_call: TRBV11-2; j_call: TRBJ2-7; cdr3_nt: TGTGCCAGCAGCTTAGGACAGGTCTACGAGCAGTACTTC; cdr3_aa: CASSLGQVYEQYF
d_call: NA; clone_size: NA; v_call: TRBV6-5; j_call: TRBJ2-7; cdr3_nt: TGTGCCAGCAGTATAACGCCGGGGGGACACTACGAGCAGTACTTC; cdr3_aa: CASSITPGGHYEQYF
d_call: TRBD1; clone_size: NA; v_call: TRBV5-6; j_call: TRBJ1-2; cdr3_nt: TGTGCCAGCAGCTTGGGACAGGGGGCGAGCTATGGCTACACCTTC; cdr3_aa: CASSLGQGASYGYTF